The sequence of this TCR beta chain was determined in a study of cytomegalovirus exposure and HLA in healthy donors. Regarding the study as a whole: At a 0.05 false discovery rate, a later analysis found 16,951 TCR beta sequences to be associated with HLA alleles.

This clone was detected a few times. Its antigen is unidentified. The CDR3 has 13 amino acids. Germline-derived CDR1 and CDR2 are SGHDT and YYEEEE. V dropped 2 bases and J dropped 6 bases, with 11 bases sitting between them. A multiplex PCR was run with 60 Vbeta primers and 13 Jbeta primers. The repertoire was sequenced with immunoSEQ multiplex PCR; TCRdb's copy has only in-frame clones and lacks some. The data contain about 150,000 clones, 50% to 75% of them seen just once; the ten biggest clones take up roughly 3.1%. The origin of this receptor is a woman aged 30 to 39 in good health and CMV-seropositive. V is TRBV5-6 and J is TRBJ1-1, with a weak D call TRBD1 (5 bases). The sequencing sample was made of PBMCs. This CDR3 is CASSLTRVPEAFF. CDR3 nucleotides: TGTGCCAGCAGCTTAACCAGGGTCCCTGAAGCTTTCTTT.